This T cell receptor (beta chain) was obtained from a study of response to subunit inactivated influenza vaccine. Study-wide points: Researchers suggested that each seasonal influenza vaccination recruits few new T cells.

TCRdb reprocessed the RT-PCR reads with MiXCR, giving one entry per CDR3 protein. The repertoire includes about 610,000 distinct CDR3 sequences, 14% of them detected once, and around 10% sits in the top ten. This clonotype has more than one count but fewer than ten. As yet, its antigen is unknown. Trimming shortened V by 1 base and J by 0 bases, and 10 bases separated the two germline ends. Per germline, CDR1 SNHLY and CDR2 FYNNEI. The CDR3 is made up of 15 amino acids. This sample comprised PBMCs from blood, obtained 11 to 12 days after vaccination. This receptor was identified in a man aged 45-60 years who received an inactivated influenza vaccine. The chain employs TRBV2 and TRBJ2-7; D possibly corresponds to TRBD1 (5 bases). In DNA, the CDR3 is TGTGCCAGCAGTGAAGGGTGGACATCCTCCTACGAGCAGTACTTC. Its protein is CASSEGWTSSYEQYF.